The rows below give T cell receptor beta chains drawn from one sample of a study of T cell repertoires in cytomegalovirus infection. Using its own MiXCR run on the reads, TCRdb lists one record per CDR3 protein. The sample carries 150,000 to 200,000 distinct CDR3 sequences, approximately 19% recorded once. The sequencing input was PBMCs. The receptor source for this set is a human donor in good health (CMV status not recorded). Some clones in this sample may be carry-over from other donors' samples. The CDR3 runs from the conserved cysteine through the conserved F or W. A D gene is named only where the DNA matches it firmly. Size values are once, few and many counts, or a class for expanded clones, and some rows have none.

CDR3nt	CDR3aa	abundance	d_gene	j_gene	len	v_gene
TGTGCCAGCAGCTTTGGAGGGGTGGGGAAGAACACTGAAGCTTTCTTT	CASSFGGVGKNTEAFF	.	.	TRBJ1-1	16	TRBV11-3
TGTGCCATCAGTGACGGAGTGGCACAAGAGACCCAGTACTTC	CAISDGVAQETQYF	.	.	TRBJ2-5	14	TRBV10-3
TGTGCCAGCAGCGAACTACAGTACTCTGGAAACACCATATATTTT	CASSELQYSGNTIYF	many	.	TRBJ1-3	15	TRBV7-2
TGTGCCAGCAGCTTTCGTAGGGATGGAACTAGTCAGTACTTC	CASSFRRDGTSQYF	many	.	TRBJ2-4	14	TRBV7-2
TGTGCCAGCAGCTATGACCGGGGGCAGCCCCAGCATTTT	CASSYDRGQPQHF	many	.	TRBJ1-5	13	TRBV7-2
TGTGCCAGCAGCTTAACGGGTTCCAGGGGAGAGACCCAGTACTTC	CASSLTGSRGETQYF	many	.	TRBJ2-5	15	TRBV7-2
TGTGCCAGCAGCCGAGCTGGGTTCGGCGAGCAGTACTTC	CASSRAGFGEQYF	.	.	TRBJ2-7	13	TRBV7-2
TGTGCCAGCAGTTTATTTTTTACCGGGAACACTGAAGCTTTCTTT	CASSLFFTGNTEAFF	few	.	TRBJ1-1	15	TRBV28
TGTGCCAGCAGCTTAGCGGGTAGCTCCTACAATGAGCAGTTCTTC	CASSLAGSSYNEQFF	many	.	TRBJ2-1	15	TRBV7-2
TGTGCCAGCACACTGTGGGGTACCGGCAATCAGCCCCAGCATTTT	CASTLWGTGNQPQHF	.	.	TRBJ1-5	15	TRBV28
TGCAGTGCCCCGGATGTTAACTATGGCTACACCTTC	CSAPDVNYGYTF	.	.	TRBJ1-2	12	TRBV20-1
TGTGCCAGCAGTGGACGCGGGGCGTACTTTGGTGAGCAGTTCTTC	CASSGRGAYFGEQFF	few	.	TRBJ2-1	15	TRBV7-1
TGTGCCAGCAGCTTAGAGGCTGGGACAGGGAACACTGAAGCTTTCTTT	CASSLEAGTGNTEAFF	.	TRBD1	TRBJ1-1	16	TRBV7-9
TGTGCCAGCAGACGTACAGGCTACATTCAGTACTTC	CASRRTGYIQYF	.	.	TRBJ2-4	12	TRBV11-2
TGTGCCAGCAGTTTAGTAAGCACCTACGAGCAGTACTTC	CASSLVSTYEQYF	once	.	TRBJ2-7	13	TRBV28
TGCGCCAGCAGCCAAGCGGCTAATAAGGCCGGGGAGCTGTTTTTT	CASSQAANKAGELFF	.	.	TRBJ2-2	15	TRBV4-3
TGTGCCAGCAGCCTCCTATCCACGGCCGGGGAGCTGTTTTTT	CASSLLSTAGELFF	many	.	TRBJ2-2	14	TRBV7-9
TGTGCCAGCAGTTTGGGGCGGGAGCAGTACTTC	CASSLGREQYF	many	.	TRBJ2-7	11	TRBV12-3/TRBV12-4
TGTGCCATCAGGACCTCAGGAAGCGGGGAGCTGTTTTTT	CAIRTSGSGELFF	many	.	TRBJ2-2	13	TRBV10-3
TGTGCCAGCAGCTTAGCGGGAGAACAGTCGAACACCGGGGAGCTGTTTTTT	CASSLAGEQSNTGELFF	many	.	TRBJ2-2	17	TRBV7-8
TGTGCCAGCGGAAATCCCCATTCACGGTACTTC	CASGNPHSRYF	.	.	TRBJ2-4	11	TRBV6-2/TRBV6-3
TGTGCCAGCAGTCTCGGACTAGCGGGTTACACAGATACGCAGTATTTT	CASSLGLAGYTDTQYF	.	TRBD2	TRBJ2-3	16	TRBV28
TGTGCCAGCAGCGACAGGGGATTTGGCAAAAACATTCAGTACTTC	CASSDRGFGKNIQYF	.	TRBD1	TRBJ2-4	15	TRBV28
TGTGCCAGCAGCGGGACTAGCTGGAACACCGGGGAGCTGTTTTTT	CASSGTSWNTGELFF	few	TRBD2	TRBJ2-2	15	TRBV11-2
TGTGCCAGCAGCGCCCGGATCTCTAGCGGATTATACAATGAGCAGTTCTTC	CASSARISSGLYNEQFF	many	TRBD2	TRBJ2-1	17	TRBV7-2
TGCGCCAGCAGCGAAGGGACAGGGGAACGTTCAGATACGCAGTATTTT	CASSEGTGERSDTQYF	few	TRBD1	TRBJ2-3	16	TRBV5-1
TGTGCCAGCAGCCATCCAAGCGGGGCTTACCAAGAGACCCAGTACTTC	CASSHPSGAYQETQYF	many	TRBD2	TRBJ2-5	16	TRBV7-9
TGCAGCGCCACTGGGCGGGAGTCGGGCTACGAGCAGTACTTC	CSATGRESGYEQYF	.	TRBD2	TRBJ2-7	14	TRBV29-1
TGTGCCAGCAGCGGGGGACAGGCTAATTCACCCCTCCACTTT	CASSGGQANSPLHF	.	TRBD1	TRBJ1-6	14	TRBV7-8
TGTGCCAGCAGTGATCCCAGGTGGCCCTCTGGGGCCCAGTACTTC	CASSDPRWPSGAQYF	few	.	TRBJ2-5	15	TRBV25-1
.	CASTLGISGANVLTF	few	.	TRBJ2-6	15	TRBV12-3/TRBV12-4
TGTGCCAGCAGTTCCCGGGCCCTGGAGCAGTTCTTC	CASSSRALEQFF	.	.	TRBJ2-1	12	TRBV6-6
TGCGCCAGCAGCCAAGTAACAGGGAGGCCTGAAGCTTTCTTT	CASSQVTGRPEAFF	few	.	TRBJ1-1	14	TRBV4-3
TGCAGTGCTGAGAGCCCGGGGTCTAGCACAGATACGCAGTATTTT	CSAESPGSSTDTQYF	once	.	TRBJ2-3	15	TRBV20-1
TGTGCCAGCAGCTTAGATCGGACTGGACCAAACACTGAAGCTTTCTTT	CASSLDRTGPNTEAFF	.	.	TRBJ1-1	16	TRBV11-2
TGCAGTGCCAGCCGGGCCTTAAGCGGGGAGCCCCAGCATTTT	CSASRALSGEPQHF	many	.	TRBJ1-5	14	TRBV20-1
TGCGCCAGCAGTCAATCGGGAAGGGTTGATAATAGCAATCAGCCCCAGCATTTT	CASSQSGRVDNSNQPQHF	.	.	TRBJ1-5	18	TRBV23-1
TGTGCCACCAGCAGAGATATTTCCAGGGGGGTTGAAGCTTTCTTT	CATSRDISRGVEAFF	few	TRBD1	TRBJ1-1	15	TRBV15